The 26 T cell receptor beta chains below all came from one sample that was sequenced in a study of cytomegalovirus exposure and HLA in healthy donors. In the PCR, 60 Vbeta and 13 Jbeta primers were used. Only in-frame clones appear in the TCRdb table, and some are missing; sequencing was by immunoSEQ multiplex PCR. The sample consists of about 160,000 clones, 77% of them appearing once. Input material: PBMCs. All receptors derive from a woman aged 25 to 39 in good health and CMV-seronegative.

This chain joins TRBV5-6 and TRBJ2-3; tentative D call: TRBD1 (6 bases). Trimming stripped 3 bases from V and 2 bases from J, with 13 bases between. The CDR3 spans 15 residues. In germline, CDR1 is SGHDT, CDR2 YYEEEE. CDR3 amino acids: CASSSDRKITDTQYF. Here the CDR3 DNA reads TGTGCCAGCAGCTCTGACAGGAAGATCACAGATACGCAGTATTTT.

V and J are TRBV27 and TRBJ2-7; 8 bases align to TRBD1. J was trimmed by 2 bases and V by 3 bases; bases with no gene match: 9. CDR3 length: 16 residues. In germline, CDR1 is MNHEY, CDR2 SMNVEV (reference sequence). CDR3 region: CASSFVGQGGPYEQYF. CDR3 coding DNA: TGTGCCAGCAGTTTCGTCGGACAGGGAGGTCCCTACGAGCAGTACTTC.

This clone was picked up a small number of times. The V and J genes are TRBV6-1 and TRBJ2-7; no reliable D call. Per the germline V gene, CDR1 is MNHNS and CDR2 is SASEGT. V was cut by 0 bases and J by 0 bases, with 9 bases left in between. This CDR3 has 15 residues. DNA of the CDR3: TGTGCCAGCAGTGAAGCATGGGCAGACTCCTACGAGCAGTACTTC. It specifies CASSEAWADSYEQYF.

The CDR3 nucleotides are TGTGCCAGCAGTTTATTCCTCAGGGGGGAAACTGAAGCTTTCTTT. Translation gives CASSLFLRGETEAFF. The rearrangement links TRBV28 to TRBJ1-1; 7 bases fit TRBD1. From germline, CDR1 is MDHEN and CDR2 SYDVKM. Trimming cost V 1 base and J 5 bases; bases outside gene matches: 7. The CDR3 extends over 15 amino acids.

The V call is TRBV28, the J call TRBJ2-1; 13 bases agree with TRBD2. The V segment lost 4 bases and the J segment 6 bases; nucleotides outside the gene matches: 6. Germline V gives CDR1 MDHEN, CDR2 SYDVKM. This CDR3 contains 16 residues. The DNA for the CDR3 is TGTGCCAGCAGTTCTCTCAGACTAGCGGGAGGCAATGAGCAGTTCTTC. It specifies CASSSLRLAGGNEQFF.

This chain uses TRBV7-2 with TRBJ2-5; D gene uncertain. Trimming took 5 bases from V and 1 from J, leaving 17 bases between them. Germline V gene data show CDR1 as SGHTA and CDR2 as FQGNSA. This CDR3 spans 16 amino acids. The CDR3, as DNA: TGTGCCAGCAGCCTCACCGCCGGAGTAGGCCAAGAGACCCAGTACTTC. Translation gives CASSLTAGVGQETQYF.

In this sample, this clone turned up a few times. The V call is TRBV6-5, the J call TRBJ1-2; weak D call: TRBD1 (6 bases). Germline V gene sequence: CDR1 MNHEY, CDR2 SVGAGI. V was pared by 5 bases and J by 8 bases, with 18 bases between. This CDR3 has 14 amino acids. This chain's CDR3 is CASSRGGGAEGYTF. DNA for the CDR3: TGTGCCAGCAGTCGGGGCGGGGGGGCGGAGGGCTACACCTTC.

CDR3 protein: CASSSSRDTQPQHF. CDR3 DNA sequence: TGTGCCAGCAGTTCGAGCCGGGACACACAGCCCCAGCATTTT. The chain links TRBV6-6 to TRBJ1-5; D might be TRBD1 (6 bases). Germline CDR1 MNHNY, CDR2 SVGAGI (reference sequence). The CDR3 is 14 residues long. Trimming took 4 bases from V and 7 from J, leaving 14 bases between them.

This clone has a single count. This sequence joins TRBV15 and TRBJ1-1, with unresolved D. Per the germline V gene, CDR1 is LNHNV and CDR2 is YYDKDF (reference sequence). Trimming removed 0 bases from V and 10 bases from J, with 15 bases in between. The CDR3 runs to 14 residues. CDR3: CATSRDSAARRAFF. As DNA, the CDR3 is TGTGCCACCAGCAGAGATTCGGCAGCACGGAGAGCTTTCTTT.

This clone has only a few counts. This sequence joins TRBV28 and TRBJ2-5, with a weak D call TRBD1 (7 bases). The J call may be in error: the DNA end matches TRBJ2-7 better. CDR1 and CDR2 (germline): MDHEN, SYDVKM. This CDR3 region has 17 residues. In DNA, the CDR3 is TGTGCCAGCAGTTTATATCTAGGGGGGCAGGGGGCCTACGAGCAGTACTTC. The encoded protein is CASSLYLGGQGAYEQYF.

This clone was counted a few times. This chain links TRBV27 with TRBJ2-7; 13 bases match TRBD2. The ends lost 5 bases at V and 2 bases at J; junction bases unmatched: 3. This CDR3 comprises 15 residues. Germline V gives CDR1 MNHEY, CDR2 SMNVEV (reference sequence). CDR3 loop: CASSQLAGGPYEQYF. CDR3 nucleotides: TGTGCCAGCAGTCAACTAGCGGGGGGGCCCTACGAGCAGTACTTC.

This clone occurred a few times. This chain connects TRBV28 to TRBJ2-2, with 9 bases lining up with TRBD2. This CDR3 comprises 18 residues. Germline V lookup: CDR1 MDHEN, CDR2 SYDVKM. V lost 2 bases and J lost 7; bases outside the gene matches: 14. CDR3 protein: CASSLRRSSGNALGELFF. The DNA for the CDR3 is TGTGCCAGCAGTTTACGCCGGTCTAGCGGGAATGCTCTCGGGGAGCTGTTTTTT. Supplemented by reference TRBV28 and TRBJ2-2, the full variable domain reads DVKVTQSSRYLVKRTGEKVFLECVQDMDHENMFWYRQDPGLGLRLIYFSYDVKMKEKGDIPEGYSVSREKKERFSLILESASTNQTSMYLCASSLRRSSGNALGELFFGEGSRLTVL.

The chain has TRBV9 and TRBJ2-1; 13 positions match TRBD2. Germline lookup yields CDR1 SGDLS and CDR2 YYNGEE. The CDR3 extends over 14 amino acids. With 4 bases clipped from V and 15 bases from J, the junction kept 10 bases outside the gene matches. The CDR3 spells CASSFGTSGTSPFF. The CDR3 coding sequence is TGTGCCAGCAGCTTCGGGACTAGCGGGACTTCCCCGTTCTTC.

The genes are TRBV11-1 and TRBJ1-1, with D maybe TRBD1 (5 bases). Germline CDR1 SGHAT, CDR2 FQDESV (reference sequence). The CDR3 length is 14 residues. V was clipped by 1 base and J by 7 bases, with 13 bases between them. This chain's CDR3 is CASSLDQGVGEAFF. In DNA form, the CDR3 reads TGTGCCAGCAGCTTAGACCAGGGCGTCGGTGAAGCTTTCTTT.

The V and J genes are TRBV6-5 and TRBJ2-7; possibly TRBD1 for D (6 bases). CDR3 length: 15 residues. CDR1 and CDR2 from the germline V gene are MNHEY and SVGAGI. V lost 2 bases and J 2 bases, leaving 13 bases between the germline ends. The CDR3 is CASSYTGMGAYEQYF. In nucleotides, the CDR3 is TGTGCCAGCAGTTACACAGGGATGGGGGCCTACGAGCAGTACTTC.

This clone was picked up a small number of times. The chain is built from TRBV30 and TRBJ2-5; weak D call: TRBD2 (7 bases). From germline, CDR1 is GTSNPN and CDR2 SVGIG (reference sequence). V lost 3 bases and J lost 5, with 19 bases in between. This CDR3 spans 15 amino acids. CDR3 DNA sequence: TGTGCCTGGAGCGGCTATGGGGGGGCTCGGGAGACCCAGTACTTC. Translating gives CAWSGYGGARETQYF.

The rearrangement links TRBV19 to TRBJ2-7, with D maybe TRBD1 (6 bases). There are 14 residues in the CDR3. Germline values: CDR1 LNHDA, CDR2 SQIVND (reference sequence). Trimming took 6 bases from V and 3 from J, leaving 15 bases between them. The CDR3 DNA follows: TGTGCCAGTAGCACAGTGACAGGACTCTACGAGCAGTACTTC. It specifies CASSTVTGLYEQYF.

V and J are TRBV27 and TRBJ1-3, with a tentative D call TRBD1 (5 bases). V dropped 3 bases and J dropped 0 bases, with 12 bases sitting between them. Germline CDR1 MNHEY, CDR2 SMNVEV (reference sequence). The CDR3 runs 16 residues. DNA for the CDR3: TGTGCCAGCAGTTTTTCTGGGGCCAGCTCTGGAAACACCATATATTTT. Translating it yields CASSFSGASSGNTIYF.

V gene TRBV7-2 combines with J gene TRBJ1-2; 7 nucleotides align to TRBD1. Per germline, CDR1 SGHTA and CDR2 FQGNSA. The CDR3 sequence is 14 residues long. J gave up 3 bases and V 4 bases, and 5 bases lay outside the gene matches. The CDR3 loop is CASSSYRGYYGYTF. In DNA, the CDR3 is TGTGCCAGCAGCTCATACAGGGGTTACTATGGCTACACCTTC.

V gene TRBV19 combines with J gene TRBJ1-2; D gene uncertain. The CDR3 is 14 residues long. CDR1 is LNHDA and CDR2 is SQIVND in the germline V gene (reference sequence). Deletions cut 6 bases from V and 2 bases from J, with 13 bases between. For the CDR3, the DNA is TGTGCCAGTAGGCCCCGGGGAGGGAACTATGGCTACACCTTC. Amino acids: CASRPRGGNYGYTF. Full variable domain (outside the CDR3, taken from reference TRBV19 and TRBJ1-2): DGGITQSPKYLFRKEGQNVTLSCEQNLNHDAMYWYRQDPGQGLRLIYYSQIVNDFQKGDIAEGYSVSREKKESFPLTVTSAQKNPTAFYLCASRPRGGNYGYTFGSGTRLTVV.

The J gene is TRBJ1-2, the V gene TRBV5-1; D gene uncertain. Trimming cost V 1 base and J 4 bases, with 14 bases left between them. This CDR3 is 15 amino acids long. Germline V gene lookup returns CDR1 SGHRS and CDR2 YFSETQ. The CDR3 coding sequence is TGCGCCAGCAGCTTGTTCGGAGGGAAGGGCTATGGCTACACCTTC. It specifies CASSLFGGKGYGYTF.

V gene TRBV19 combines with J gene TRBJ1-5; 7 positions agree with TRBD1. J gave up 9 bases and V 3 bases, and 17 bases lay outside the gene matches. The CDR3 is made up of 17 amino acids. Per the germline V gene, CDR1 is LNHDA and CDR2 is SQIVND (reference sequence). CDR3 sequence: CASSISPRDSRRSPQHF. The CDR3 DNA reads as TGTGCCAGTAGTATTAGTCCCAGGGACAGCCGCCGGTCGCCCCAGCATTTT.

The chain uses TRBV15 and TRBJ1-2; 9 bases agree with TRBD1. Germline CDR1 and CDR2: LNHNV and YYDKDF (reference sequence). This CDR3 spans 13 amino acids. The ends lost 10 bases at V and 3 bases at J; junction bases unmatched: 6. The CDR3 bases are TGTGCCATCTCTTGGGACAGGGACTATGGCTACACCTTC. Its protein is CAISWDRDYGYTF.

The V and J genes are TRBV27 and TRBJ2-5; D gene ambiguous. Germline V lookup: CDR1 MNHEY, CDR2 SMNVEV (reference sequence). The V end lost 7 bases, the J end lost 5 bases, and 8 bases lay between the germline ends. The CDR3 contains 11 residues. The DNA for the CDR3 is TGTGCCAGCACGAACGGGGAGACCCAGTACTTC. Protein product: CASTNGETQYF.

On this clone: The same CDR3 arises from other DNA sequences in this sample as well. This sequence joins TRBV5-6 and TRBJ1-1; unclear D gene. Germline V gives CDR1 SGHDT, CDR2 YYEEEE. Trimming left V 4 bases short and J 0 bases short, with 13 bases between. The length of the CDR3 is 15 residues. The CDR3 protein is CASSLPPGMNTEAFF. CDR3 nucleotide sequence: TGTGCCAGCAGCCTTCCTCCAGGCATGAACACTGAAGCTTTCTTT.

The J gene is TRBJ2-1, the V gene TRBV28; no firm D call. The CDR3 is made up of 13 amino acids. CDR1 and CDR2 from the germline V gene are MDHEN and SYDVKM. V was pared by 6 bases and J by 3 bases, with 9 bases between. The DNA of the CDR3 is TGTGCCAGCAGCTCACAGCACTACAATGAGCAGTTCTTC. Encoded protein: CASSSQHYNEQFF.